Below, 21 T cell receptor beta chains from the same sample are listed, as sequenced in a study of vaccination and CD4 T cells after COVID-19. This sample's treatment: roughly 10-day PBMC culture with coronavirus spike peptide pools or control peptides (ViraFEST assay). The Oncomine TCR Beta short-read assay was what sequenced the DNA obtained from cultured CD4+ T cells. MiXCR, applied by TCRdb to the PCR reads, yields one record per CDR3 protein. The sample carries 15,000 to 20,000 distinct CDR3 sequences, approximately 71% recorded once. No antigens are known for them. The sequencing sample was made of CD4+ T cells from blood, cultured in vitro. The source of these receptors is a human donor who had recovered from COVID-19.

The table lists this clonotype with a few counts. The chain links TRBV15 to TRBJ2-7; 12 nucleotides line up with TRBD2. Germline V CDR1 and CDR2: LNHNV, YYDKDF (reference sequence). The CDR3 is 14 amino acids. V lost 5 bases and J lost 2; bases outside the gene matches: 1. The CDR3 coding sequence is TGTGCCACCAGCCGGACTAGCGGGGCCTACGAGCAGTACTTC. Translation gives CATSRTSGAYEQYF. The full variable domain, rest sourced from reference TRBV15 and TRBJ2-7, is DAMVIQNPRYQVTQFGKPVTLSCSQTLNHNVMYWYQQKSSQAPKLLFHYYDKDFNNEADTPDNFQSRRPNTSFCFLDIRSPGLGDTAMYLCATSRTSGAYEQYFGPGTRLTVT.

The chain employs TRBV28 and TRBJ1-1; tentatively, D is TRBD1 (5 bases). Trimming pared 5 bases from V and 0 bases from J, leaving 10 bases between. CDR3 length: 14 residues. Germline CDR1 MDHEN, CDR2 SYDVKM. The CDR3 spells CASSGGSMNTEAFF. As DNA, the CDR3 is TGTGCCAGCAGTGGGGGGAGTATGAACACTGAAGCTTTCTTT. Full variable domain (outside the CDR3, taken from reference TRBV28 and TRBJ1-1): DVKVTQSSRYLVKRTGEKVFLECVQDMDHENMFWYRQDPGLGLRLIYFSYDVKMKEKGDIPEGYSVSREKKERFSLILESASTNQTSMYLCASSGGSMNTEAFFGQGTRLTVV.

This clonotype has a handful of counts. The rearrangement uses TRBV7-2 and TRBJ1-3; D is ambiguous. V was trimmed by 5 bases and J by 0 bases, leaving 11 bases between them. There are 15 residues in the CDR3. Germline V gives CDR1 SGHTA, CDR2 FQGNSA. This CDR3 is CASSPSTTSGNTIYF. The CDR3 coding sequence is TGTGCCAGCAGCCCCAGCACCACCTCTGGAAACACCATATATTTT.

The chain links TRBV7-6 to TRBJ2-5; TRBD1 matches 8 bases. The CDR3 loop spans 15 amino acids. The ends lost 3 bases at V and 4 bases at J; junction bases unmatched: 7. CDR1 and CDR2 from the germline V gene are SGHVS and FNYEAQ. The CDR3: CASSFLDRELETQYF. For the CDR3, the DNA is TGTGCCAGCAGCTTTTTGGACAGGGAGTTAGAGACCCAGTACTTC. Combining the CDR3 with reference TRBV7-6 and TRBJ2-5 gives the whole variable domain GAGVSQSPRYKVTKRGQDVALRCDPISGHVSLYWYRQALGQGPEFLTYFNYEAQQDKSGLPNDRFSAERPEGSISTLTIQRTEQRDSAMYRCASSFLDRELETQYFGPGTRLLVL.

The rearrangement uses TRBV6-5 and TRBJ1-5, with TRBD1 as a possible D gene (6 bases). CDR1 and CDR2 (germline): MNHEY, SVGAGI. The V and J ends lost 2 bases and 2 bases respectively, with 10 bases between them. The length of the CDR3 is 15 residues. The CDR3 DNA is TGTGCCAGCAGTTACCGCAGGGGAGGCAATCAGCCCCAGCATTTT. As protein: CASSYRRGGNQPQHF.

The chain is built from TRBV24-1 and TRBJ2-2, with 10 bases fitting TRBD1. With V trimmed by 8 bases and J by 3 bases, 5 bases remained unmatched. The CDR3 is made up of 15 amino acids. Per germline, CDR1 KGHDR and CDR2 SFDVKD. The CDR3 nucleotides read TGTGCCACCACTGCGGGACAGGGGTACACCGGGGAGCTGTTTTTT. Its protein product is CATTAGQGYTGELFF.

The chain has TRBV27 and TRBJ1-6; TRBD1 agrees at 9 bases. Germline loops: CDR1 MNHEY, CDR2 SMNVEV (reference sequence). The V and J ends lost 5 bases and 7 bases, in that order; junction bases with no gene match: 12. The CDR3 length is 17 residues. CDR3 loop: CASSQSGTGPWNSPLHF. The DNA of the CDR3 is TGTGCCAGCAGTCAGTCCGGGACAGGGCCGTGGAATTCACCCCTCCACTTT.

V usage is TRBV19 and J usage is TRBJ2-2; D possibly matches TRBD1 or TRBD2 (5 bases each). CDR3 size: 14 residues. Germline CDR1 LNHDA, CDR2 SQIVND (reference sequence). The ends were cut back, 10 bases at V and 5 bases at J, with 17 bases in the middle. As DNA, the CDR3 is TGTGCCACTCGAACCTCAGGGAGAACCGGGGAGCTGTTTTTT. Translated, it gives CATRTSGRTGELFF.

The chain employs TRBV11-3 and TRBJ1-3; 10 bases agree with TRBD1. The CDR3 has 15 amino acids. The V and J ends lost 5 bases and 4 bases, in that order; junction bases with no gene match: 5. Germline CDR1 reads SGHNT; CDR2 reads YENEEA. The CDR3 bases are TGTGCCAGCAGCCCGGGACAGGGGTCCGGAAACACCATATATTTT. Translated, it gives CASSPGQGSGNTIYF.

The J gene is TRBJ1-2, the V gene TRBV6-1, with TRBD1 identical over 9 bases. The CDR3 is 14 amino acids. CDR1 is MNHNS, CDR2 SASEGT, per germline. V shed 5 bases and J 4 bases; nucleotides not matched to a gene: 5. CDR3 bases: TGTGCCAGCAGTAGGGGACAGGGCACCTATGGCTACACCTTC. This translates into CASSRGQGTYGYTF.

This clonotype has only a few counts. This chain links TRBV20-1 with TRBJ1-5; D is uncertain. The CDR3 is 16 residues long. CDR1 is DFQATT and CDR2 is SNEGSKA in the germline V gene (reference sequence). The germline V and J ends were trimmed by 1 base and 0 bases, with 13 bases remaining between them. The DNA of the CDR3 is TGCAGTGCTAGAGCCATCCGGGGAGATAGCAATCAGCCCCAGCATTTT. Protein product: CSARAIRGDSNQPQHF.

The V call is TRBV21-1, the J call TRBJ1-2; whether TRBD1, the table's D call, matches the DNA was not checked. TRBV21-1 is listed as a pseudogene. This CDR3 region has 13 residues. The CDR3 loop is CASVLGTIYGYTF. The DNA of the CDR3 is TGTGCCAGCGTACTCGGGACGATATATGGCTACACCTTC.

This chain joins TRBV27 and TRBJ1-3, with D unresolved. Trimming removed 4 bases from V and 0 bases from J, with 10 bases in between. The CDR3 loop spans 15 amino acids. Germline assignment: CDR1 MNHEY and CDR2 SMNVEV (reference sequence). CDR3 amino acids: CASSSPPGSGNTIYF. Written as DNA, the CDR3 is TGTGCCAGCAGTTCTCCCCCCGGCTCTGGAAACACCATATATTTT.

The V gene is TRBV6-1, the J gene TRBJ1-5; D remains unclear. The CDR3 runs to 13 residues. V was shortened by 7 bases and J by 10 bases, with 17 bases between the two germline ends. Per the germline V gene, CDR1 is MNHNS and CDR2 is SASEGT. The CDR3 protein is CASNRGDGGPQHF. DNA for the CDR3: TGTGCCAGCAATCGGGGAGACGGTGGACCCCAGCATTTT.

The chain employs TRBV21-1 and TRBJ2-7; the DNA was not compared with TRBD1, the D call given in the table. TRBV21-1 is listed as a pseudogene. The CDR3 runs to 14 residues. CDR3 loop: CASSKEVRGYEQYF. CDR3 DNA: TGTGCCAGCAGCAAAGAGGTCAGGGGGTACGAGCAGTACTTC.

The genes are TRBV28 and TRBJ1-5; D remains ambiguous. The germline V gene has CDR1 MDHEN and CDR2 SYDVKM. CDR3 length equals 16 residues. V lost 1 base, J lost 4 bases, and 14 bases lay in between. CDR3 in DNA: TGTGCCAGCAGTTTATCGGGGTCTGGGGAAAATCAGCCCCAGCATTTT. Its protein is CASSLSGSGENQPQHF.

The chain joins TRBV24-1 to TRBJ2-5, with 11 bases matching TRBD2. Germline lookup yields CDR1 KGHDR and CDR2 SFDVKD. V lost 1 base, J lost 5 bases, and 5 bases stayed unmatched. The CDR3 sequence is 16 residues long. CDR3 sequence: CATSDFPLAGVETQYF. The CDR3 DNA follows: TGTGCCACCAGTGATTTTCCACTAGCGGGAGTGGAGACCCAGTACTTC.

The rearrangement links TRBV19 to TRBJ2-7; 9 bases are shared with TRBD1. This CDR3 contains 13 residues. V shed 5 bases and J 7 bases; nucleotides not matched to a gene: 6. Germline CDR1 reads LNHDA; CDR2 reads SQIVND (reference sequence). CDR3 protein: CASSRQGVREQYF. The CDR3 DNA is TGTGCCAGTAGTCGACAGGGGGTGCGAGAGCAGTACTTC.

This clonotype occurred once. The CDR3 reads CSARRDSYGYTF. In DNA form, the CDR3 reads TGCAGTGCTAGGAGGGACAGCTATGGCTACACCTTC. The V and J genes are TRBV20-1 and TRBJ1-2; 7 bases are a match to TRBD1. J lost 4 bases, V lost 3 bases, and 2 bases had no gene match. Germline V lookup: CDR1 DFQATT, CDR2 SNEGSKA (reference sequence). The CDR3 extends over 12 amino acids.

V usage is TRBV18 and J usage is TRBJ1-5; no firm D call. Deletions cut 3 bases from V and 2 bases from J, with 14 bases between. CDR1 and CDR2 (germline): KGHSH, LQKENI. The CDR3 has 16 amino acids. The DNA of the CDR3 is TGTGCCAGCTCACCCCGGGTAGCGGCAGGCAATCAGCCCCAGCATTTT. Protein: CASSPRVAAGNQPQHF.

The rearrangement uses TRBV10-3 and TRBJ1-5, with 7 bases that match TRBD1. Trimming took 2 bases from V and 4 from J; bases not matched to a gene: 5. The CDR3 runs 15 residues. In germline, CDR1 is ENHRY, CDR2 SYGVKD. CDR3 sequence reads: CAISETGVKNQPQHF. CDR3 sequence (DNA): TGTGCCATCAGTGAGACAGGGGTTAAAAATCAGCCCCAGCATTTT.